This T cell receptor (beta chain) was retrieved from a study of cytomegalovirus exposure and HLA in healthy donors. Whole-study context: It was reported in a later analysis that the 95 to 150 validation repertoires used the same platform as the roughly 670 first-cohort repertoires.

Points from the study as a whole: Listed as cytomegalovirus-associated were about 160 TCR beta chains. Clusters of TCRs from the first cohort tended to co-occur in the 110 or so validation repertoires (as a later analysis found).

Profiling relied on immunoSEQ multiplex PCR, and the TCRdb table lists in-frame clones only, not all of them. The table includes some 150,000 clones, around 90% detected once. Details on this clone: What it binds is not known.

Material for sequencing was PBMCs. The TCR was taken from a woman aged 25 to 39 in good health and CMV-seropositive.

The CDR3 is CASSPGLAGYEQYF. CDR3 nucleotides: TGCGCCAGCAGCCCCGGACTAGCGGGATACGAGCAGTACTTC. The chain combines TRBV4-1 with TRBJ2-7; 12 bases are a match to TRBD2. With 4 bases clipped from V and 4 bases from J, the junction kept 2 bases outside the gene matches. This CDR3 is 14 amino acids long. Per germline, CDR1 MGHRA and CDR2 YSYEKL.